The TCR beta chain described here comes from a study of spatial heterogeneity in lung cancer (dated 2019 in TCRdb). Background for the entire study: Beta-chain transcripts were consistently detected in greater numbers than alpha-chain transcripts, which likely reflects a higher abundance of beta-chain transcripts. In the raw uncorrected reads, each unique combination of TCR and UMI appeared on average more than ten times. TCR alpha and beta repertoires were quantitatively compared across multiple tumor regions, matched nontumor lung and blood in non-small cell lung cancer. Nonsynonymous mutation counts, determined by whole-exome sequencing of tumor tissue, were related to TCR repertoire features. At surgery, both alpha and beta chains were TCR-sequenced in about 200 tumor regions, 63 to 65 matched nontumor lung samples and a few dozen PBMC samples. Results and caveats for the whole study, not just this receptor: Confirming at a functional level the hypothesis that regional TCRs recognize regional mutations was considered to require additional single-cell paired TCR alpha and beta sequencing. Ubiquitous expanded tumor TCRs were found in blood more often at tumor resection than at routine follow-up.

Libraries were made using 5' RACE. TCRdb records NextSeq 500 as the sequencer. The TCR library protocol attached a unique molecular identifier to each TCR cDNA molecule to allow correction of PCR and sequencing errors. The source study handled its data this way. TCR identification, UMI-based error correction and CDR3 extraction were performed with Decombinator tools. TCRs above a frequency of 2 per 1,000, corresponding to the top 1% of the tumor frequency distribution, were defined as expanded. Rényi diversity was computed with the R vegan package after subsampling each repertoire 100 times to 5,000 TCRs. CDR3 similarity networks were constructed using string-kernel similarity of amino acid triplets, with links drawn between CDR3s whose pairwise similarity was above 0.82. TCRdb handled the public reads itself, with Q25 trimming in fastp and clone calling in MiXCR, and kept productive beta chains. Identical CDR3 proteins give one entry, which carries the most common genes and DNA. The V and J calls and clone size are TCRdb's, not the authors'. This sample lists about 56,000 distinct CDR3 sequences; more than 7% were detected once. Of the sample, roughly 16% is held by the ten largest clones.

The CDR1 and CDR2 encoded by the germline V gene (reference sequence) are DFQATT and SNEGSKA. From its cysteine to its phenylalanine, the CDR3 spans 13 amino acids. Only the CDR3 DNA is retained, 39 bases long and in frame from the first base. The junction carries 8 bases between V and J, which are trimmed by 3 bases and 3 bases respectively. Concerning this clonotype: What this receptor recognizes is not known. No base quality values were provided; no much bigger clone lies one nucleotide off.

The time point label corresponds to: sample taken at primary tumor resection. Whole RNA extracted from tumor and nontumor lung tissue, or from cryopreserved PBMC samples, was used for TCR sequencing without cell sorting. Donors were some 67 patients with early-stage, untreated non-small cell lung cancer from the lung TRACERx cohort. Patients were selected for TCR sequencing only if sufficient RNA was available from at least two tumor regions. The sequence links TRBV20-1 to TRBJ2-2; the D segment cannot be called with confidence. The source material was PBMCs, sampled at surgery. This TCR was recovered from a female donor with early-stage non-small cell lung cancer. The base sequence is TGCAGTGCTAGTGGTGCGGACACCGGGGAGCTGTTTTTT. This translates into CSASGADTGELFF.